The sequence of this TCR beta chain was determined in a study of blood T cell repertoires in COVID-19. The CDR3 totals 14 residues. The V end lost 3 bases, the J end lost 4 bases, and 11 bases lay between the germline ends. Germline CDR1 and CDR2: MNHEY and SVGAGI. Repertoires were generated with immunoSEQ multiplex PCR, while TCRdb's copy carries only in-frame clones and drops some. Of 100,000 or so clones in the sample, over 75% were seen once. This clonotype was sampled from a man aged 50-59 years with acute or convalescent COVID-19. Input material: peripheral blood. The genes are TRBV6-5 and TRBJ2-3, with a tentative D call TRBD1 (5 bases). The CDR3 DNA sequence: TGTGCCAGCAGTTATGTAGCCAGGGCAGATACGCAGTATTTT. This translates into CASSYVARADTQYF.